This T cell receptor beta chain appears in the sequencing data of a study of T cell responses to AZD1222 COVID-19 vaccine. TCRdb keeps only in-frame clones here, not all; method: immunoSEQ multiplex PCR. The table includes about 130,000 clones, about 89% detected once. General study results and limits: AZD1222 recipients seropositive at baseline numbered only six. Clonal diversity was possibly underestimated, and white British individuals and females predominated among donors.

A note on this clone: No antigen is known for it.

V gave up 2 bases and J gave up 3 bases, with 14 bases separating them. The length of the CDR3 is 15 residues. Germline V gene lookup returns CDR1 MNHEY and CDR2 SVGEGT. The chain combines TRBV6-2 or TRBV6-3 with TRBJ2-7, with D perhaps given as TRBD1 or TRBD2 (6 bases each). The source of this sequence is an adult in good health. The sequencing used peripheral blood, collected on day 0 of AZD1222 vaccination. CDR3 amino acids: CASSYNEQGGYEQYF. CDR3 nucleotides: TGTGCCAGCAGTTACAACGAACAGGGAGGCTACGAGCAGTACTTC.